This T cell receptor beta chain was captured by sequencing in a study of identical twins. TCRdb re-called the 5' RACE reads through MiXCR, storing one row per CDR3 protein. This table has about 790,000 distinct CDR3 sequences, 15% to 20% appearing once. Looked up from germline, CDR1 is DFQATT and CDR2 is SNEGSKA (reference sequence). The V end was cut by 7 bases, the J end by 2 bases, with 9 bases between. This CDR3 region has 12 residues. These same data were also listed under a study on T cells expressing NK-cell markers.

The J gene is TRBJ1-5, the V gene TRBV20-1; weak D call: TRBD1 (5 bases). This receptor was obtained from a woman aged 18-35 years in good health. The source material was PBMCs. The CDR3 DNA is TGCAGTGTATCGGGGCGCAATCAGCCCCAGCATTTT. This translates into CSVSGRNQPQHF.